The present TCR beta chain was sequenced within a study of identifying expanded T cells in peripheral blood. V shed 2 bases and J 4 bases; nucleotides not matched to a gene: 5. The CDR3 covers 15 residues. Per the germline V gene, CDR1 is SGHDT and CDR2 is YYEEEE. Measured with immunoSEQ multiplex PCR; TCRdb has only the in-frame clones, and not every one. The sample includes around 84,000 clones, about 90% seen only once; the top ten take roughly 7.7%. This clone was seen only once. Sequencing input: blood. V is TRBV5-6 and J is TRBJ1-5; 8 nucleotides line up with TRBD1. The origin of this receptor is a person aged 18 to 70 in good health. CDR3 protein: CASSFGTGLNQPQHF. CDR3 nucleotides: TGTGCCAGCAGCTTCGGGACAGGTCTTAATCAGCCCCAGCATTTT.